These T cell receptor beta chains were read from a single sample in a study of T cell changes during pregnancy in multiple sclerosis. This table comes from immunoSEQ multiplex PCR, and its TCRdb copy is limited to in-frame clones, with some not included. The data contain more than 55,000 clones, roughly 92% of them seen just once; the ten biggest clones take up 1.6%. Sequenced material: peripheral blood, taken in the first trimester of pregnancy. The receptors here all came from a female donor in good health, enrolled as a control in a pregnancy study. Both conserved end residues are part of each CDR3. D genes are given only for firm matches. Clone size, where shown, is once, few, many, or a class for clones that have expanded.

TRBJ2-7	TRBD1	TRBV19	few	TGTGCCAGTAGAGGGGGCCATGCGATCGAGCAGTACTTC	CASRGGHAIEQYF
TRBJ1-2	NA	TRBV4-1	NA	TGCGCCAGCAGCCACAATCAGGGGCCCTATGGCTACACCTTC	CASSHNQGPYGYTF
TRBJ1-3	NA	TRBV5-1	NA	TGCGCCAGCAGACGCGCCCCCGATGACTCTGGAAACACCATATATTTT	CASRRAPDDSGNTIYF
TRBJ1-5	NA	TRBV18	once	TGTGCCAGCTCACCGCAGACAGGTTCGAGCAATCAGCCCCAGCATTTT	CASSPQTGSSNQPQHF
TRBJ2-6	NA	TRBV4-2	NA	TGTGCCAGCAGCCGGGGGACTTCGGGCTCTGGGGCCAACGTCCTGACTTTC	CASSRGTSGSGANVLTF
TRBJ2-3	NA	TRBV6-6	NA	TGTGCCAGCAGTTACTCAGCCAGGGGAGCAGATACGCAGTATTTT	CASSYSARGADTQYF
TRBJ2-7	TRBD1	TRBV6-1	NA	TGTGCCAGCAGACGGGACAGTATAGGCGAGCAGTACTTC	CASRRDSIGEQYF
TRBJ1-1	NA	TRBV29-1	few	TGCAGCGTTTGGAGGGAAAACACTGAAGCTTTCTTT	CSVWRENTEAFF
TRBJ1-1	TRBD1	TRBV5-6	NA	TGTGCCAGCAGCTTGACCGGGACAGGGCACACTGAAGCTTTCTTT	CASSLTGTGHTEAFF
TRBJ2-3	TRBD1	TRBV2	NA	TGTGCCAGCAGTGTTCCGGGACAGGTCACAGATACGCAGTATTTT	CASSVPGQVTDTQYF
TRBJ2-7	TRBD2	TRBV29-1	NA	TGCAGCGTAGCGGGAGGGTCCTACGAGCAGTACTTC	CSVAGGSYEQYF
TRBJ1-4	NA	TRBV10-2	NA	TGCGCCAGCAGTGGGACCCGGAGGAATGAAAAACTGTTTTTT	CASSGTRRNEKLFF
TRBJ2-7	TRBD1	TRBV7-2	NA	TGTGCCAGCAGCAAACAAAGGACAGGGGACGAGCAGTACTTC	CASSKQRTGDEQYF
TRBJ1-1	TRBD1	TRBV7-9	NA	TGTGCCAGCAGTCCACAGGGGGTTGGAGCTTTCTTT	CASSPQGVGAFF
TRBJ2-3	TRBD2	TRBV5-1	NA	TGCGCCAGCAGCTTGGCCAGCGGGACCAGCACAGATACGCAGTATTTT	CASSLASGTSTDTQYF
TRBJ2-1	TRBD1	TRBV5-4	NA	TGTGCCAGCAGATCCGGGACAGGAGCCTACAATGAGCAGTTCTTC	CASRSGTGAYNEQFF
TRBJ2-2	TRBD2	TRBV9	NA	TGTGCCAGCAGACGATCAAGCGGGAGAGGAGACGCCGGGGAGCTGTTTTTT	CASRRSSGRGDAGELFF
TRBJ1-2	NA	TRBV21-1	once	TGTGCCAGCAGCAAAGCGTCCTACAGGGCCAAACGCGGGGGCTACACCTTC	CASSKASYRAKRGGYTF
TRBJ1-1	TRBD1	TRBV2	NA	TGTGCCAGCAGTCCCGACAGGGGTTTCACTGAAGCTTTCTTT	CASSPDRGFTEAFF
TRBJ2-2	NA	TRBV4-1	NA	TGCGCCAGCAGCCAAGATGCCGGGACCGGGGAGCTGTTTTTT	CASSQDAGTGELFF
TRBJ2-7	NA	TRBV6-5	NA	TGTGCCTGCACGCGGGACAGAACCTCCTACGAGCAGTACTTC	CACTRDRTSYEQYF
TRBJ2-1	TRBD2	TRBV10-2	NA	TGCGCCGTTTCCGGGACTAGCGTCTACAATGAGCAGTTCTTC	CAVSGTSVYNEQFF
TRBJ2-3	NA	TRBV5-1	NA	TGCGCCAGCAGGCAAACCCTAGCGACTAGCACAGATACGCAGTATTTT	CASRQTLATSTDTQYF